This TCR beta chain was identified in a study of control samples from healthy donors and cancer patients. Sequenced by immunoSEQ multiplex PCR; TCRdb stores in-frame clones only, minus some. The table has some 120,000 clones, about 93% seen once. The V gene's germline CDR1 is DFQATT and CDR2 SNEGSKA (reference sequence). The CDR3 spans 11 residues. Trimming stripped 3 bases from V and 1 base from J, with 4 bases between. The chain links TRBV20-1 to TRBJ2-7; D not resolved. Input material: PBMCs. This clonotype was obtained from a man aged 45-60 years with head and neck cancer. CDR3 sequence reads: CSASGSYEQYF. The CDR3 coding sequence is TGCAGTGCTAGTGGGTCCTACGAGCAGTACTTC.